These 30 T cell receptor beta chains originate from one sample sequenced in a study of tumor-infiltrating lymphocytes in primary liver carcinoma. With roughly 500 ng total RNA as template and a constant-region primer, TCR beta cDNA was made. Generation of the TCR beta libraries relied on three nested multiplex PCR rounds using slightly modified ARM-PCR. Both of the initial two PCR rounds ran for 10 cycles and employed TRBV1-TRBV30 forward primers alongside a C-beta reverse primer. TCRdb called the multiplex PCR reads again in MiXCR, with one record for every CDR3 protein. The data hold about 20,000 distinct CDR3 sequences, with roughly 80% observed a single time. DNA and RNA were both co-extracted from approximately 20-30 mg of bulk tissue that had not been sorted. Specimen: liver tumor tissue from sampling region 4. Subset of the sample: tumor region T4, right-lateral pole. Source of these receptors: a woman in her twenties or thirties with primary liver carcinoma and hepatitis B virus infection.

The rearrangement links TRBV20-1 to TRBJ2-7; 9 nucleotides line up with TRBD2. Germline CDR1 and CDR2: DFQATT and SNEGSKA (reference sequence). V shed 6 bases, J shed 7 bases, and the junction held 13 bases outside the gene matches. The CDR3 extends over 14 amino acids. The CDR3 protein is CSAGADSGSREQYF. The CDR3 bases are TGCAGTGCAGGAGCGGATAGCGGGAGCCGAGAGCAGTACTTC.

This clonotype was observed a few times. The chain joins TRBV10-3 to TRBJ2-3; tentatively, D is TRBD2 (6 bases). Trimming pared 8 bases from V and 8 bases from J, leaving 14 bases between. Germline V CDR1 and CDR2: ENHRY, SYGVKD. The CDR3 consists of 12 residues. The CDR3 reads CAIVHDSGTQYF. DNA of the CDR3: TGTGCCATCGTTCACGATAGCGGTACGCAGTATTTT.

The V call is TRBV11-1, the J call TRBJ1-1, with D possibly matching TRBD1 (5 bases). Germline CDR1 and CDR2: SGHAT and FQDESV (reference sequence). The CDR3 covers 14 residues. Here the CDR3 reads CTNSFGQGYTEAFF. Here the CDR3 DNA reads TGTACCAACAGTTTCGGGCAGGGCTACACTGAAGCTTTCTTT.

The sample holds a few counts of this clonotype. The V gene is TRBV6-5, the J gene TRBJ2-5; 10 bases are shared with TRBD1. Germline CDR1 is MNHEY and CDR2 is SVGAGI. The CDR3 spans 13 residues. The CDR3 spells CSISTDRGLTQYF. The CDR3 DNA reads TGTTCCATCAGCACCGACAGGGGGCTGACCCAGTACTTC.

A word on this clonotype: The junction does not match germline at one end; this may be a read error. The rearrangement links TRBV5-5 to TRBJ2-2; possible D gene TRBD2, 5 bases. CDR1 SGHKS and CDR2 YYEKEE come from the germline V gene (reference sequence). The CDR3 spans 15 residues. CDR3 residues: CANSLEAELTGELFF. As DNA, the CDR3 is TGTGCCAACAGCTTGGAAGCAGAGCTCACCGGGGAACTGTTTTTT.

A remark on this clonotype: The conserved phenylalanine or tryptophan is not found at the CDR3 terminus, so this likely reflects a read error. The CDR3 sequence is CASGWISARGTGELFY. DNA of the CDR3: TGTGCCAGCGGGTGGATTAGCGCCCGAGGCACCGGGGAGCTGTTTTAT. The genes are TRBV6-5 and TRBJ2-2, with D possibly matching TRBD2 (5 bases). The CDR3 runs to 16 residues. V lost 8 bases and J 4 bases, leaving 20 bases between the germline ends. The germline CDR1 and CDR2 sequences are MNHEY and SVGAGI.

This clonotype is medium-sized. This rearrangement joins TRBV14 to TRBJ1-2, with 8 bases identical to TRBD1. CDR1 is SGHDN, CDR2 FVKESK, per germline. The junction had 5 bases not matched to a gene; V was cut back by 4 bases and J by 7 bases. This CDR3 is built from 13 residues. The DNA for the CDR3 is TGTGCCAGCAGCCGGACAGGGAGGGGTGGCTACACCTTC. This codes for CASSRTGRGGYTF.

This clonotype was counted ten times or more. The gene calls are TRBV11-2 and TRBJ2-5; D is perhaps TRBD2 (5 bases). Trimming removed 3 bases from V and 9 bases from J, with 17 bases in between. CDR1 and CDR2 from the germline V gene are SGHAT and FQNNGV. The CDR3 runs to 14 residues. CDR3 coding DNA: TGTGCCAGCAGCTTCCCGGGGAGCTTGGAGGCCCAGTACTTC. It specifies CASSFPGSLEAQYF.

This clonotype was counted many times. J is TRBJ2-3 and V is TRBV9; the D is unclear. Germline assignment: CDR1 SGDLS and CDR2 YYNGEE. CDR3 length: 13 residues. V was trimmed by 3 bases and J by 2 bases, leaving 7 bases between them. The CDR3: CASSEADTDTQYF. The CDR3, as DNA: TGTGCCAGCAGCGAGGCAGACACAGATACGCAGTATTTT.

This clonotype counts as large. This rearrangement joins TRBV11-1 to TRBJ1-1; no definite D call. Germline V gene data show CDR1 as SGHAT and CDR2 as FQDESV (reference sequence). CDR3 length: 13 amino acids. Trimming cost V 3 bases and J 0 bases, with 5 bases left between them. CDR3 nucleotides: TGTGCCAGCAGCTTCCGGCTGAACACTGAAGCTTTCTTT. As protein: CASSFRLNTEAFF.

V is TRBV11-3 and J is TRBJ2-1; perhaps TRBD2 as D (6 bases). Germline V gene sequence: CDR1 SGHNT, CDR2 YENEEA. The CDR3 totals 13 residues. Trimming left V 11 bases short and J 7 bases short, with 18 bases between. CDR3 protein: CADDNGSGNEQFF. The CDR3 coding sequence is TGTGCCGACGATAACGGGAGTGGGAATGAGCAGTTCTTC.

Comments on this clonotype: The junction departs from the called germline gene at one end, perhaps through a read error. V usage is TRBV4-2 and J usage is TRBJ2-7; D is possibly TRBD1 or TRBD2 (5 bases each). This CDR3 spans 18 amino acids. CDR1 and CDR2 (germline): LGHNA, YNFKEQ. The CDR3 region is CASSQEHLGEGRPREQYF. The CDR3 bases are TGTGCCAGCAGCCAGGAACACCTAGGAGAGGGGAGACCGCGCGAGCAATACTTC.

Concerning this clonotype itself: Because the CDR3's place on the DNA is in doubt, the DNA is left out and the CDR3 is given as listed by TCRdb. The V call is TRBV5-6, the J call TRBJ2-2. Germline V gene data show CDR1 as SGHDT and CDR2 as YYEEEE. Both ends counted, the CDR3 spans 15 residues. The CDR3: CVSGLAPESPGSCFF.

This chain links TRBV6-1 with TRBJ1-2; no reliable D call. CDR3 length: 18 amino acids. The germline CDR1 and CDR2 sequences are MNHNS and SASEGT. Trimming cost V 6 bases and J 3 bases, with 26 bases left between them. CDR3 sequence: CASSELFLVLRSDYGYTF. CDR3 in DNA: TGTGCCAGCAGCGAACTGTTCCTGGTCCTTAGATCTGACTATGGCTACACCTTC.

The chain recombines TRBV12-3 or TRBV12-4 with TRBJ2-1; the D gene is possibly TRBD2 (6 bases). The CDR3 has 15 amino acids. With 9 bases removed from V and 9 bases from J, the gap between germline ends came to 24 bases. The CDR3 here is CASSLSWTNGLEQFF. The CDR3 DNA is TGTGCCAGTAGCCTGTCCTGGACTAACGGACTTGAGCAGTTCTTC.

Note on this clonotype: An end of the junction differs from the germline gene, which may be a read error. This rearrangement joins TRBV5-6 to TRBJ2-7, with D possibly TRBD1 on 7 matching bases. The CDR3 runs to 13 residues. Looked up from germline, CDR1 is SGHDT and CDR2 is YYEEEE. CDR3 DNA: TGTGACAGCAGCTTACGGACAGGACTATCCCAGTACTTC. Amino acid sequence: CDSSLRTGLSQYF.

With respect to this clonotype: One junction end disagrees with the germline gene, perhaps due to a read error. The chain joins TRBV13 to TRBJ1-2, with D possibly TRBD1 on 5 matching bases. Germline CDR1 PRHDT, CDR2 FYEKMQ (reference sequence). The CDR3 loop spans 14 amino acids. The CDR3 loop is CASSLKQDFYGYTF. In DNA form, the CDR3 reads TGCGCCAGCAGCCTAAAACAGGACTTCTATGGCTACACCTTC.

About this clonotype itself: A junction boundary mismatches the germline segment, possibly from a read error. The CDR3 nucleotides read TGTGCCAGCAGCTTAGGAGTTAGCGGTTCCTACGAGTACCACTTC. It codes for CASSLGVSGSYEYHF. The chain employs TRBV11-2 and TRBJ2-7; possibly TRBD2 for D (6 bases). The length of the CDR3 is 15 residues. Germline assignment: CDR1 SGHAT and CDR2 FQNNGV.

The CDR3 loop reads CASASGSVKEQFF. In DNA form, the CDR3 reads TGTGCCAGCGCTAGCGGGAGTGTGAAAGAGCAGTTCTTC. The chain links TRBV11-3 to TRBJ2-1, with 10 bases lining up with TRBD2. The germline V gene has CDR1 SGHNT and CDR2 YENEEA. CDR3 length: 13 residues. J gave up 10 bases and V 8 bases, and 8 bases lay outside the gene matches.

This clonotype has at least ten counts. One end of the junction does not line up with germline, which may come from a read error. This chain uses TRBV11-2 with TRBJ2-7; D gene unclear. Germline CDR1 reads SGHAT; CDR2 reads FQNNGV. CDR3 length equals 13 residues. CDR3 loop: CASSLEKGYKQYF. The CDR3 bases are TGTGCCAGCAGCTTAGAAAAAGGCTACAAGCAGTACTTC.

This clonotype was counted many times. The rearrangement joins TRBV5-5 to TRBJ2-3; D ambiguous. The CDR3 length is 15 residues. Trimming removed 2 bases at V and 1 base at J, with 11 bases between. Germline CDR1 reads SGHKS; CDR2 reads YYEKEE (reference sequence). The CDR3 region is CASSLIGWGTDTQYF. DNA of the CDR3: TGTGCCAGCAGCTTAATAGGGTGGGGCACAGATACGCAGTATTTT. Variable domain in full (rest from reference TRBV5-5 and TRBJ2-3): DAGVTQSPTHLIKTRGQQVTLRCSPISGHKSVSWYQQVLGQGPQFIFQYYEKEERGRGNFPDRFSARQFPNYSSELNVNALLLGDSALYLCASSLIGWGTDTQYFGPGTRLTVL.

In regard to this clonotype: Here the CDR3 omits its conserved ending phenylalanine or tryptophan, so a read error is the likely source. The DNA is left out, because the CDR3 cannot be placed on it with certainty; the CDR3 is given as TCRdb lists it. The rearrangement joins TRBV13 to TRBJ1-1. Termini included, the CDR3 measures 17 amino acids. The germline V gene encodes CDR1 PRHDT and CDR2 FYEKMQ (reference sequence). The CDR3 here is CASSLGGFGIEGTEAFL.

Notes on this clonotype: The CDR3 end shows no conserved phenylalanine or tryptophan, and so a read error is likely. The chain couples TRBV4-2 to TRBJ2-7; 8 bases align to TRBD2. The CDR3 length is 16 residues. CDR1 and CDR2 (germline): LGHNA, YNFKEQ. This CDR3 is CANSHIPGTSAYEQYI. In DNA form, the CDR3 reads TGTGCCAACAGCCACATCCCGGGGACTAGTGCCTACGAGCAGTACATC.

As for this clonotype: This sequence may be a read error, since a much larger clone differs from it by one base. The CDR3 DNA is TGTGCCAGCAGGACCCTAGGACAGGGCGGTGATGGTTTCTTT. Its translation: CASRTLGQGGDGFF. The V and J genes are TRBV11-2 and TRBJ1-1; 8 bases match TRBD1. Germline-derived CDR1 and CDR2 are SGHAT and FQNNGV. The J segment lost 13 bases and the V segment lost 6 bases, leaving 16 bases of the junction unmatched. This CDR3 contains 14 residues.

The genes are TRBV11-1 and TRBJ2-7, with D perhaps TRBD1 or TRBD2 (5 bases each). The germline gives CDR1 SGHAT, CDR2 FQDESV (reference sequence). The V end lost 7 bases, the J end lost 3 bases, and 19 bases lay between the germline ends. This CDR3 comprises 15 residues. The chain's CDR3 is CASTPRGARFYEQYF. The CDR3 nucleotides read TGTGCCAGCACCCCCCGGGGCGCTCGTTTCTACGAGCAGTACTTC.

Turning to this clonotype: At one end, the junction sequence differs from germline, possibly due to a read error. The J gene is TRBJ2-3, the V gene TRBV4-3; no definite D call. The V gene's germline CDR1 is LGHNA and CDR2 YSLEER. The CDR3 has 18 residues. This CDR3 reads CASSQTVWLGDPDVTQYF. The CDR3 coding sequence is TGCGCCAGCAGCCAGACGGTCTGGCTGGGTGATCCCGATGTTACGCAGTACTTT.

Of note for this clonotype: The junction departs from germline at one end; a sequencing error may be responsible. This chain's CDR3 is CVSRKEAMNTEAFF. CDR3 sequence (DNA): TGTGTCAGCCGTAAAGAAGCGATGAACACTGAGGCTTTCTTT. The chain has TRBV6-1 and TRBJ1-1; no reliable D call. This CDR3 has 14 residues. Germline CDR1 is MNHNS and CDR2 is SASEGT.

The count of this clonotype is one. The junction and the germline gene differ at one end; a read error may be behind it. The chain links TRBV11-1 to TRBJ2-5; weak D call: TRBD2 (5 bases). CDR3 length equals 14 residues. Germline lookup yields CDR1 SGHAT and CDR2 FQDESV (reference sequence). CDR3 nucleotide sequence: TGTGACAGCGGCTTAGTAGGGCGCGAAGAGACCCAGTACTTC. Its protein product is CDSGLVGREETQYF.

As concerns this clonotype: One end of the junction fails to match germline, which may point to a read error. The chain carries TRBV4-3 and TRBJ2-1, with no clear D. CDR3 size: 14 residues. Looked up from germline, CDR1 is LGHNA and CDR2 is YSLEER. As DNA, the CDR3 is TGCGCCAGTAGCCACACAGAGTTGCTCAATGAGCAATTCTTC. Its protein is CASSHTELLNEQFF.

With regard to this clonotype: One end of the junction does not line up with germline, which may come from a read error. V is TRBV12-3 or TRBV12-4 and J is TRBJ1-5; a weak D match, TRBD1 (6 bases). The CDR3 is 14 amino acids. The CDR3 protein is CASSPTGFTQPQDF. CDR3 sequence (DNA): TGTGCCAGCAGCCCAACAGGGTTTACACAGCCCCAGGATTTC.